This T cell receptor beta chain was captured in a study of blood T cell repertoires in COVID-19. In the study overall: Whether acute or convalescent, the COVID-19 samples came from the United States, Italy and Spain. PBMCs, B-cell-depleted T cells, or T cells were the source of the cDNA or gDNA that made up the material.

A few counts support this clone. Original processing notes: Nucleated cell number was recorded as an estimate derived from reference gene primer amplification. Generated by immunoSEQ multiplex PCR, the TCRdb table keeps only in-frame clones and is missing some. V, J and clone size are taken as reported in that table, and D and trimming were inferred from the DNA itself. This sample has over 80,000 clones; around four fifths occur once, and the top ten carry about a sixth. This CDR3 has 14 residues. Germline assignment: CDR1 ENHRY and CDR2 SYGVKD. V dropped 6 bases and J dropped 3 bases, with 11 bases sitting between them.

Sequencing was performed on peripheral blood. The chain combines TRBV10-3 with TRBJ2-2, with D tentatively TRBD2 (6 bases). The receptor comes from a woman aged 60-75 years with acute or convalescent COVID-19. In nucleotides, the CDR3 is TGTGCCATCAGGGATGGGGGGTACACCGGGGAGCTGTTTTTT. Its protein is CAIRDGGYTGELFF.